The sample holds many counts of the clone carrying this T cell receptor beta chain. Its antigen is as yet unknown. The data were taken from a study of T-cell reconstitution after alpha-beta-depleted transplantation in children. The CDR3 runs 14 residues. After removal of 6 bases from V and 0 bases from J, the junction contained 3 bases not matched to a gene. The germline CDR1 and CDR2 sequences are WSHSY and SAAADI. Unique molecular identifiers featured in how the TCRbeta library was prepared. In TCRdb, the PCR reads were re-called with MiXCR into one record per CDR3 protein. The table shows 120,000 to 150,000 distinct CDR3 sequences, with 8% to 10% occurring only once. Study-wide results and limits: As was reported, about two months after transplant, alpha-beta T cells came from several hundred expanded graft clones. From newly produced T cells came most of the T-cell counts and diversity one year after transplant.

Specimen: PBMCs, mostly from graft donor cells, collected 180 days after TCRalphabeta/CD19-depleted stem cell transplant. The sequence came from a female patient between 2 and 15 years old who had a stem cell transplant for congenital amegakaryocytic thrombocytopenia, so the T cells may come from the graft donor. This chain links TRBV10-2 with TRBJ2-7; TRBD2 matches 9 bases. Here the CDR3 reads CASRLAGNSYEQYF. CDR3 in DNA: TGCGCCAGCAGACTAGCGGGCAACTCCTACGAGCAGTACTTC.